Listed below are T cell receptor beta chains from one sample, sequenced in a study of graft-versus-host responses after intestinal transplantation. Profiling relied on immunoSEQ multiplex PCR, and the TCRdb table lists in-frame clones only, not all of them. The repertoire includes 7,500 to 8,500 clones, around 74% of them detected once, and about 34% sits in the top ten. The sample here was ileum tissue, taken roughly 490 days after intestinal transplant. These receptor sequences come from a human patient who received an intestinal transplant, so some T cells may come from the graft donor. Each CDR3 is given with its conserved first and last residue. The D gene is left open where the match is weak. Rows may omit the clone size; those that give it use once, few, many or a size class.

TRBV14	TRBJ1-6	once	-	TGTGCCAGCAGCCAAGTAAAGGGGATTTCACCCCTCCACTTT	CASSQVKGISPLHF
TRBV11-2	TRBJ2-3	few	TRBD2	TGTGCCAGCAGCTTAGGTAGGGCTAGCGGATTCACAGATACGCAGTATTTT	CASSLGRASGFTDTQYF
TRBV5-4	TRBJ2-3	-	-	TGTGCCAGCAGGGCAGGTCTCACAGATACGCAGTATTTT	CASRAGLTDTQYF
TRBV19	TRBJ2-7	-	TRBD2	TGTGCCAGTAGTATTGGGACTAGCGGGTACTACGAGCAGTACTTC	CASSIGTSGYYEQYF
TRBV7-9	TRBJ1-5	-	TRBD1	TGTGCCAGCAGCTTTTCCGGGACAGTCGGGAATCAGCCCCAGCATTTT	CASSFSGTVGNQPQHF
TRBV5-6	TRBJ1-2	-	-	TGTGCCAGCAGCGCCCGGGACGACCATTCCCTTGCTGGCTACACCTTC	CASSARDDHSLAGYTF
TRBV6-1	TRBJ2-3	-	-	TGTGCCAGCAGTGACCCCGCCCAGGGGGGTGTCCTGCGAGATACGCAGTATTTT	CASSDPAQGGVLRDTQYF
TRBV30	TRBJ1-5	few	-	TGTGCCTGGAGTGCAATGGGGGATAGCAATCAGCCCCAGCATTTT	CAWSAMGDSNQPQHF
TRBV7-9	TRBJ2-3	-	TRBD2	TGTGCCAGCAGCTTAGCGGGGGGACTAGCGGGAACCGATACGCAGTATTTT	CASSLAGGLAGTDTQYF
TRBV11-1	TRBJ1-5	-	-	TGTGCCAGCAGCTTAGTAGACAGTAGCAATCAGCCCCAGCATTTT	CASSLVDSSNQPQHF
TRBV2	TRBJ1-1	-	-	TGTGCCAGCAGAGTTAGTAGGGGCGGCACTGAAGCTTTCTTT	CASRVSRGGTEAFF
TRBV18	TRBJ1-2	-	-	TGTGCCAGCTCACAACCCGGGACTCGAAACGTGGGCTACACCTTC	CASSQPGTRNVGYTF
TRBV19	TRBJ2-7	medium-sized	-	TGTGCCAGTAAAATCAGCTCCTACGAGCAGTACTTC	CASKISSYEQYF
TRBV11-2	TRBJ2-5	-	-	TGTGCCAGCAGCCCCAGACGAGGCCAAGAGACCCAGTACTTC	CASSPRRGQETQYF
TRBV2	TRBJ1-1	once	TRBD1	TGTGCCAGCAGGCTGGGACAGGGTTGGAACACTGAAGCTTTCTTT	CASRLGQGWNTEAFF
TRBV7-3	TRBJ2-5	-	-	TGTGCCAGCAGCCCCATAGGAGGGCGAGAAGAGACCCAGTACTTC	CASSPIGGREETQYF
TRBV18	TRBJ1-4	-	-	TGTGCCAGCTCACCACGGCAGGGGATTAATGAAAAACTGTTTTTT	CASSPRQGINEKLFF
TRBV10-3	TRBJ1-1	-	-	TGTGCCATCAGGACGGGTGGGACTGAAGCTTTCTTT	CAIRTGGTEAFF
TRBV4-1	TRBJ2-3	-	-	TGTGCCAGCAGCCCCAGGGGGGGAAGCACAGATACGCAGTATTTT	CASSPRGGSTDTQYF
TRBV4-2	TRBJ2-2	-	-	TGTGCCAGCAGCTCGGACGCCGGGGAGCTGTTTTTT	CASSSDAGELFF
TRBV7-2	TRBJ2-1	-	-	TGTGCCAGCAGCTTGAGGGCTGCAGTCTCCTACAATGAGCAGTTCTTC	CASSLRAAVSYNEQFF